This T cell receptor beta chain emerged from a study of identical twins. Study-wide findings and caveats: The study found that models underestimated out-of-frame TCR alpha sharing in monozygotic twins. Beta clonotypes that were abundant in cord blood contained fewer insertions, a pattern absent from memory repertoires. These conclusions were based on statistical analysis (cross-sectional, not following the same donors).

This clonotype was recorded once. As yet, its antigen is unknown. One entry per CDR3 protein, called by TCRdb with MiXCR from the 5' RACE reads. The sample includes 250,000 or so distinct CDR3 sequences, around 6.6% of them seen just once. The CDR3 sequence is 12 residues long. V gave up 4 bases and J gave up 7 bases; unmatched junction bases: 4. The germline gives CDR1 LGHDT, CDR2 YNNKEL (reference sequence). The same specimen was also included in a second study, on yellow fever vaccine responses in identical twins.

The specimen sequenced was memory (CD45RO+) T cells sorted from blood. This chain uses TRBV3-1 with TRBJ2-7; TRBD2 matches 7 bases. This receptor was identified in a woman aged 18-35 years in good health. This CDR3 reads CASSRGGGEQYV. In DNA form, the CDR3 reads TGTGCCAGCAGCCGCGGGGGTGGGGAGCAGTACGTC.